These T cell receptor beta chains were read from a single sample in a study of identical twins. MiXCR, applied by TCRdb to the 5' RACE reads, yields one record per CDR3 protein. The sample carries around 680,000 distinct CDR3 sequences, 8% to 9% recorded once. The data were also submitted as part of a second study, on yellow fever vaccine responses in identical twins.

The specimen was PBMCs. These TCRs come from a woman younger than 35 in good health. Each CDR3 is given with its conserved first and last residue. D genes are given only for firm matches. Rows may omit the clone size; those that give it use once, few, many or a size class.

j_call	d_call	clone_size	v_call	cdr3_nt	cdr3_aa
TRBJ2-7	NA	NA	TRBV28	TGTGCCAGCAGCCCCGGACAGCCTAACTCCTACGAGCAGTACTTC	CASSPGQPNSYEQYF
TRBJ1-1	TRBD1	NA	TRBV19	TGTGCCAAAACCGGGACAGGGAAACGTGAAGCTTTCTTT	CAKTGTGKREAFF
TRBJ2-1	TRBD1	few	TRBV6-2/TRBV6-3	TGTGCCAGCAGTTACCCTCGGACAGGGGGCAGTTACAATGAGCAGTTCTTC	CASSYPRTGGSYNEQFF
TRBJ2-3	TRBD1	NA	TRBV9	TGTGCCAGCAGCGTAGGGACAGGGGTCTCAGATACGCAGTATTTT	CASSVGTGVSDTQYF
TRBJ2-4	TRBD1	many	TRBV27	TGTGCCAGCAGTTTACTCGGGACAGGGTGGATTCAGTACTTC	CASSLLGTGWIQYF
TRBJ2-7	TRBD1	few	TRBV25-1	TGTGCCAGCAGTGATTCTGACAGGGGTGGTTTTCAGGGTCACGAGCAGTACTTC	CASSDSDRGGFQGHEQYF
TRBJ2-4	TRBD1	few	TRBV5-6	TGTGCCAGCAGCTTGGGACAGGGCCAAAACATTCAGTACTTC	CASSLGQGQNIQYF
TRBJ2-1	NA	few	TRBV3-1	TGTGCCAGCAGCCAACTAGTTTTCTCCTACAATGAGCAGTTCTTC	CASSQLVFSYNEQFF
TRBJ2-7	TRBD1	NA	TRBV9	TGTGCCAGCAGCGTAGGGACAGGGCCTTACGAGCAGTACTTC	CASSVGTGPYEQYF
TRBJ2-7	TRBD2	NA	TRBV27	TGTGCCAGCAGTTTCCGGGCTAGCGGGAGCCACGAGCAGTACTTC	CASSFRASGSHEQYF
TRBJ1-6	NA	NA	TRBV7-9	TGTGCCAGCAGCTTAACAGCCGATTCACCCCTCCACTTT	CASSLTADSPLHF
TRBJ1-2	NA	NA	TRBV9	TGTGCCAGCAGCGGGAACAGGGCTGCTAGGGGTGGCTACACCTTC	CASSGNRAARGGYTF
TRBJ2-3	NA	few	TRBV5-1	TGCGCCAGCAGCTCTAATGGGTTTAGCACAGATACGCAGTATTTT	CASSSNGFSTDTQYF
TRBJ2-7	NA	few	TRBV6-1	TGTGCCACAACCAGGGGAACCGAGCAGTACTTC	CATTRGTEQYF
TRBJ2-1	TRBD2	few	TRBV7-9	TGTGCCAGCCATCTTCTAGCGGGTCCCAATGAGCAGTTCTTC	CASHLLAGPNEQFF
TRBJ2-7	NA	many	TRBV4-1	TGTGCCAGCAGCCAAGTGGGCTCCTACGAGCAGTACTTC	CASSQVGSYEQYF
TRBJ2-2	NA	NA	TRBV6-6	TGTGCCAGCAGTTACGTTAGGGCAGGGGTTTCCGGGGAGCTGTTTTTT	CASSYVRAGVSGELFF
TRBJ2-7	NA	few	TRBV20-1	TGCAGTGCTAGAGATCTGAGTCCCGGCGAGCAGTACTTC	CSARDLSPGEQYF
TRBJ2-1	NA	NA	TRBV12-3/TRBV12-4	TGTGCCAGCAACCGGGGGTTCGATGAGCAGTTCTTC	CASNRGFDEQFF
TRBJ1-1	NA	few	TRBV29-1	TGCAGCGTTCGACTGAGGGGATCGAACACTGAAGCTTTCTTT	CSVRLRGSNTEAFF
TRBJ2-2	TRBD2	few	TRBV20-1	TGCAGTGCTAGAGAGATAGCGGGGGGGATAAACACCGGGGAGCTGTTTTTT	CSAREIAGGINTGELFF
TRBJ2-5	TRBD2	NA	TRBV7-9	TGTGCCAGCAGCCTAATGATAGCGGGAGGCCTGGAGACCCAGTACTTC	CASSLMIAGGLETQYF
TRBJ2-7	NA	NA	TRBV12-3/TRBV12-4	TGTGCCAGCCTTAGGGCAGGGGACTCCTACGAGCAGTACTTC	CASLRAGDSYEQYF
TRBJ2-3	NA	few	TRBV4-3	TGCGCCAGCAGCCAAGATCTGGGTGGAGTTACGCAGTATTTT	CASSQDLGGVTQYF
TRBJ2-3	TRBD2	few	TRBV7-9	TGTGCCAGCAGCTCCCTCTTGGCTAGCGGGGAAGATACGCAGTATTTT	CASSSLLASGEDTQYF
TRBJ2-3	NA	once	TRBV30	TGTGCCTGGACGACGGGCAGGGGAGCAGATACGCAGTATTTT	CAWTTGRGADTQYF
TRBJ1-1	NA	few	TRBV25-1	TGTGCCAGCAGTGACGAAAGGGCGAACACTGAAGCTTTCTTT	CASSDERANTEAFF
TRBJ1-5	NA	many	TRBV6-6	TGTGCCAGCAGTTCCGATTCCCAGCCCCAGCATTTT	CASSSDSQPQHF
TRBJ2-5	TRBD1	NA	TRBV12-3/TRBV12-4	TGTGCCAGCAGCACAGGGGACACGTACCAAGAGACCCAGTACTTC	CASSTGDTYQETQYF
TRBJ2-7	NA	NA	TRBV28	TGTGCCAGCACCTATAACGGTCGTCGCGACTACGAGCAGTACTTC	CASTYNGRRDYEQYF
TRBJ1-5	NA	few	TRBV5-1	TGCGCCAGCAGCTTGGACGGGGGTCGGAATCAGCCCCAGCATTTT	CASSLDGGRNQPQHF
TRBJ2-1	TRBD2	many	TRBV6-1	TGTGCCAGCAGAATACTAGCGGGAGGGCTTAATGAGCAGTTCTTC	CASRILAGGLNEQFF
TRBJ2-3	NA	NA	TRBV7-2	TGTGCCAGCAGCTTAGCGGGGCTAGTGGGGAGGGATACGCAGTATTTT	CASSLAGLVGRDTQYF
TRBJ2-5	NA	NA	TRBV6-5	TGTGCCAGCAGTTATTTTCAGGGTAATTTGGAGACCCAGTACTTC	CASSYFQGNLETQYF
TRBJ2-7	NA	few	TRBV15	TGTGCCACCAGCAGAGTTAAAGGGTACGAGCAGTACTTC	CATSRVKGYEQYF
TRBJ2-5	TRBD1	few	TRBV6-2/TRBV6-3	TGTGCCAGCAGTTCAGGGGGCGTAGAGACCCAGTACTTC	CASSSGGVETQYF